Listed below are T cell receptor beta chains from one sample, sequenced in a study of blood T cell repertoires in COVID-19. Libraries were prepared by immunoSEQ multiplex PCR; TCRdb keeps only in-frame clonotypes and omits some of them. Found here are about 200,000 clones, 86% of them singletons; the top ten hold 5.6%. The sequenced material came from PBMCs or T cells enriched from blood (not recorded which). The receptors stem from a man aged 35 to 55 with acute COVID-19. The CDR3 runs from the conserved cysteine through the conserved F or W. The D gene is left open where the match is weak. Clone size is shown for a subset of rows, as once, few, many or a class of expanded clone.

d_gene	abundance	j_gene	v_gene	CDR3nt	CDR3aa
.	.	TRBJ2-2	TRBV5-6	TGTGCCAGCAGCTATTCGCCCCAGGCGAACACCGGGGAGCTGTTTTTT	CASSYSPQANTGELFF
.	.	TRBJ2-7	TRBV4-3	TGCGCCAGCAGCCAAGGCGTCGGGGGAGAACCCTACGAGCAGTACTTC	CASSQGVGGEPYEQYF
TRBD1	.	TRBJ2-2	TRBV6-5	TGTGCCAGCAGGAGAGACAGGGGAGGCACCGGGGAGCTGTTTTTT	CASRRDRGGTGELFF
.	.	TRBJ1-2	TRBV29-1	TGCAGCGTTGCGATTAGGGGGAGGGACTATGGCTACACCTTC	CSVAIRGRDYGYTF
.	once	TRBJ1-3	TRBV5-1	TGCGCCAGCAGCTTGGAAGGGGGTACTGGAAACACCATATATTTT	CASSLEGGTGNTIYF
.	.	TRBJ1-4	TRBV2	TGTGCCAGCAGTTTGCGGGCGAGATACAGTAATGAAAAACTGTTTTTT	CASSLRARYSNEKLFF
TRBD2	.	TRBJ2-7	TRBV10-3	TGTGCCACCACGCGGCGTAGCGGGAATTCCTACGAGCAGTACTTC	CATTRRSGNSYEQYF
.	.	TRBJ2-3	TRBV5-6	TGTGCCAGCAGCTTGTATGATACGCAGTATTTT	CASSLYDTQYF
TRBD2	few	TRBJ2-7	TRBV19	TGTGCCAGTTCGGCTAGCGGGATCTCGGGCGAGCAGTACTTC	CASSASGISGEQYF
.	.	TRBJ1-6	TRBV19	TGTGCCAGTAGTATAGGGGGCGCAGATTCACCCCTCCACTTT	CASSIGGADSPLHF
TRBD2	.	TRBJ2-7	TRBV28	TGTGCCAGCAGTTCGTCAAGCGGGACTTTATACGAGCAGTACTTC	CASSSSSGTLYEQYF
.	.	TRBJ2-3	TRBV11-2	TGTGCCAGCAGCTTACCGAGGGGGGGGACAGATACGCAGTATTTT	CASSLPRGGTDTQYF
.	.	TRBJ2-2	TRBV11-3	TGTGCCAGCAGCCTGCTAGGGGGTTTAGTAGACAAGATGAACACCGGGGAGCTGTTTTTT	CASSLLGGLVDKMNTGELFF
TRBD1	.	TRBJ2-7	TRBV29-1	TGCAGCGTTGAGGGGACAGGGGGGGGCTACGAGCAGTACTTC	CSVEGTGGGYEQYF
TRBD1	once	TRBJ2-7	TRBV10-3	TGTGCCATCAGTGAACCGGGACAGGACTCGGGGTACTTC	CAISEPGQDSGYF
.	.	TRBJ2-3	TRBV5-1	TGCGCCAGCAGCTTGGGGTTCTCCCGGGGCACAGATACGCAGTATTTT	CASSLGFSRGTDTQYF
.	.	TRBJ2-3	TRBV5-1	TGCGCCAGCAGCAGAAAGACTAGGGGGCTCACAGATACGCAGTATTTT	CASSRKTRGLTDTQYF
.	.	TRBJ2-5	TRBV9	TGTGCCAGCAGCGAAACAGGGGGGGTGCTCAACAGCGGAGGAGGTACAGAGACCCAGTACTTC	CASSETGGVLNSGGGTETQYF
.	.	TRBJ1-2	TRBV18	TGTGCCAGCTCTCGAGAGCGGGACCTCTATGGCTACACCTTC	CASSRERDLYGYTF
.	.	TRBJ2-1	TRBV5-4	TGTGCCAGCAGCTCGGACAGCTACGAGCAGTTCTTC	CASSSDSYEQFF
TRBD1	.	TRBJ1-4	TRBV10-3	TGTGCCATCAGTGCGGAGACAGGGGCCGAAAAACTGTTTTTT	CAISAETGAEKLFF
TRBD1	.	TRBJ1-1	TRBV6-5	TGTGCCAGCAGTCGACAGGGGAGCATGAACACTGAAGCTTTCTTT	CASSRQGSMNTEAFF
TRBD1	.	TRBJ2-6	TRBV2	TGTGCCCGTGGACAGGGGGCGGATGGGGCCAACGTCCTGACTTTC	CARGQGADGANVLTF
.	.	TRBJ1-5	TRBV28	TGTGCCAGCAGATGGGGGGTGGGCAATCAGCCCCAGCATTTT	CASRWGVGNQPQHF
.	.	TRBJ1-2	TRBV9	TGTGCCAGCAGCCCGAGGCGGGGGGAAGGCGACTATGGCTACACCTTC	CASSPRRGEGDYGYTF
TRBD1	.	TRBJ2-1	TRBV7-9	TGTGCCATACTAATGGGGGACAGCCTTTACAATGAGCAGTTCTTC	CAILMGDSLYNEQFF
.	.	TRBJ2-1	TRBV19	TGTGCCAGTAGTACGGTCCTCAATGAGCAGTTCTTC	CASSTVLNEQFF
TRBD2	.	TRBJ2-1	TRBV5-6	TGTGCCAGCAGCTTGACAGTAGCGGGAGTCTTCAATGAGCAGTTCTTC	CASSLTVAGVFNEQFF
.	few	TRBJ1-4	TRBV10-3	TGTGCCATCAGTGAAGGAGGCGAAAAACTGTTTTTT	CAISEGGEKLFF
.	.	TRBJ2-4	TRBV9	TGTGCCAGCAGCGTTTCCTCAGGAAACATTCAGTACTTC	CASSVSSGNIQYF
TRBD1	.	TRBJ1-5	TRBV28	TGTGCCAGCAGTTTATCCCAGGGGGTGCAGCCCCAGCATTTT	CASSLSQGVQPQHF
TRBD2	.	TRBJ2-3	TRBV7-9	TGTGCCAGCAGCCCGCGGACTAGCGGGAGACCAGATACGCAGTATTTT	CASSPRTSGRPDTQYF
.	.	TRBJ2-6	TRBV28	TGTGCCAGCAGTTCCCCAGGGTCGTTACTAAGGGCCAACGTCCTGACTTTC	CASSSPGSLLRANVLTF
TRBD1	.	TRBJ2-7	TRBV23-1	TGCGCCAGCAGTCAATCCCCCGGACAGGGTATTATCGGGCGCCTCTACGAGCAGTACTTC	CASSQSPGQGIIGRLYEQYF
.	.	TRBJ2-1	TRBV5-1	TGCGCCAGCAGCTTGTCGGGTGAGCAGTTCTTC	CASSLSGEQFF
.	.	TRBJ1-2	TRBV18	TGTGCCAGCTGCTCAGACGGGTTCTATGGCTACACCTTC	CASCSDGFYGYTF
TRBD1	.	TRBJ1-1	TRBV7-9	TGTGCCACAGGGGGCGTGGGGACTGAAGCTTTCTTT	CATGGVGTEAFF
.	.	TRBJ1-2	TRBV4-1	TGCGCCAGCAGCCAAGATCTCTATGGCTACACCTTC	CASSQDLYGYTF
.	.	TRBJ2-1	TRBV5-4	TGTGCCAGCAGCTTGGATGCGGGGACCTCCTACAATGAGCAGTTCTTC	CASSLDAGTSYNEQFF
TRBD2	.	TRBJ2-7	TRBV9	TGTGCCAGCAGCGCCCGGGAGGACTACGAGCAGTACTTC	CASSAREDYEQYF
.	.	TRBJ2-1	TRBV2	TGTGCCAGCAGTTCCCTGAGCTCCTACAATGAGCAGTTCTTC	CASSSLSSYNEQFF
.	.	TRBJ1-1	TRBV7-9	TGTGCCAGCAGCTTTACGGGAGTCACTGAAGCTTTCTTT	CASSFTGVTEAFF
TRBD1	once	TRBJ1-1	TRBV29-1	TGCAGCGTTGGATGGACAGGGGGCAGCTTTACCCTGAACACTGAAGCTTTCTTT	CSVGWTGGSFTLNTEAFF
TRBD1	.	TRBJ1-2	TRBV6-1	TGTGCCAGCAGTGACCAGGGGGCGCATGGCTACACCTTC	CASSDQGAHGYTF
.	.	TRBJ2-1	TRBV3-1/TRBV3-2	TGTGCCAGCAGCCAATACTCCCGCGAGCAGTTCTTC	CASSQYSREQFF
TRBD2	.	TRBJ2-2	TRBV24-1	TGTGCCACCAGTTACCCTAGCGGTAACGGGGAGCTGTTTTTT	CATSYPSGNGELFF
TRBD1	few	TRBJ1-4	TRBV11-2	TGTGCCAGCAGCTTAAAGACAGGGGGCCACAACCTGTTTTTT	CASSLKTGGHNLFF
TRBD2	.	TRBJ2-1	TRBV9	TGTGCCAGCACCGAAGACGGGGGAGGGAGCTACAATGAGCAGTTCTTC	CASTEDGGGSYNEQFF
TRBD1	.	TRBJ1-2	TRBV3-1/TRBV3-2	TGTGCCAGCAGCAAAGGACAGGGAATAGGCAAAGGCTACACCTTC	CASSKGQGIGKGYTF
TRBD1	.	TRBJ2-2	TRBV5-1	TGCGCCAGCAGCCCACGGACAGGGGACACCGGGGAGCTGTTTTTT	CASSPRTGDTGELFF
TRBD1	.	TRBJ1-5	TRBV28	TGTGCCAGCAGACCTAATCGACAGGGAAGGGGTCAGCCCCAGCATTTT	CASRPNRQGRGQPQHF
.	.	TRBJ2-3	TRBV18	TGTGCCAGCTCACTGGAGACCGCCCGCACAGATACGCAGTATTTT	CASSLETARTDTQYF
.	.	TRBJ1-1	TRBV2	TGTGCCAGCAACCTAAGGGGTGCACCTATGAACACTGAAGCTTTCTTT	CASNLRGAPMNTEAFF
.	.	TRBJ1-1	TRBV28	TGTGCCAGCAGTTTAACCCGGGGAGGAACTGAAGCTTTCTTT	CASSLTRGGTEAFF
TRBD1	once	TRBJ2-2	TRBV19	TGTGCCAGTAGTATAAGGACAGGGGATACCGGGGAGCTGTTTTTT	CASSIRTGDTGELFF
.	few	TRBJ2-1	TRBV5-4	TGTGCCAGCAGCTTGTCTCGGCGGTACAATGAGCAGTTCTTC	CASSLSRRYNEQFF